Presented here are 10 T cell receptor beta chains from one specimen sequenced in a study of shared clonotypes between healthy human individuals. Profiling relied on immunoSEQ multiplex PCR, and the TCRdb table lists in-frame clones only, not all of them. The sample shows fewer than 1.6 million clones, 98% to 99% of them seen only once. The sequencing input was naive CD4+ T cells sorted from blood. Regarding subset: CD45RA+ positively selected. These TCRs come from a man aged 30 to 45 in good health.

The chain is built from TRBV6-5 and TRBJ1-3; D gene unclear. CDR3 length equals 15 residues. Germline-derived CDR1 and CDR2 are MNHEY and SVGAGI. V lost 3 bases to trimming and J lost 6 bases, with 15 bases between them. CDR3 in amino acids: CASSYLAGSSNTIYF. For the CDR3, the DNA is TGTGCCAGCAGTTATCTTGCCGGGAGCTCAAACACCATATATTTT.

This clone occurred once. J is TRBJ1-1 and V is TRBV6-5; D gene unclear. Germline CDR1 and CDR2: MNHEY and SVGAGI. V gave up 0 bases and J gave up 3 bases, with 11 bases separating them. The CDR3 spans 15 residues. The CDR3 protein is CASSYSFSRHTEAFF. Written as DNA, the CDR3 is TGTGCCAGCAGTTACTCTTTTAGCAGGCACACTGAAGCTTTCTTT.

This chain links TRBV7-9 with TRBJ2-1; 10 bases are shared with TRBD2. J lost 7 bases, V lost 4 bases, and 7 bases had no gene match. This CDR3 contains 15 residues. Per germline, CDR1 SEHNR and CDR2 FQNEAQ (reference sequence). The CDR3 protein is CASSSRTSGGNEQFF. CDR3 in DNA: TGTGCCAGCAGCTCAAGGACTAGCGGAGGAAATGAGCAGTTCTTC. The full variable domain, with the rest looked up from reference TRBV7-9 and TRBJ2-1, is DTGVSQNPRHKITKRGQNVTFRCDPISEHNRLYWYRQTLGQGPEFLTYFQNEAQLEKSRLLSDRFSAERPKGSFSTLEIQRTEQGDSAMYLCASSSRTSGGNEQFFGPGTRLTVL.

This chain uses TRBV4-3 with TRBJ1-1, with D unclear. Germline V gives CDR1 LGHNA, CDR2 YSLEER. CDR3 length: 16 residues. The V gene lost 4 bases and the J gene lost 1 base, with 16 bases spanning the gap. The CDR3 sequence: CASSPGVGRENTEAFF. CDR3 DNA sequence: TGCGCCAGCAGCCCGGGAGTAGGGCGAGAGAACACTGAAGCTTTCTTT.

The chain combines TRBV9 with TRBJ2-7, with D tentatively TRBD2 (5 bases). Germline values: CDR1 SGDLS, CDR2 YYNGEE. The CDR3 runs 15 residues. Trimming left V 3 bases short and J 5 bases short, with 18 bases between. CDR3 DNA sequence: TGTGCCAGCAGCGGAGCCCCCGGAGGTCGGAACGAGCAGTACTTC. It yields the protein CASSGAPGGRNEQYF.

CDR3 protein: CASSFLPLGTGAYNEQFF. Written as DNA, the CDR3 is TGTGCCAGCAGCTTCCTCCCATTAGGGACAGGAGCCTACAATGAGCAGTTCTTC. The chain recombines TRBV7-9 with TRBJ2-1, with 8 bases aligning to TRBD1. The germline gives CDR1 SEHNR, CDR2 FQNEAQ (reference sequence). The CDR3 has 18 amino acids. J gave up 2 bases and V 3 bases, and 12 bases lay outside the gene matches.

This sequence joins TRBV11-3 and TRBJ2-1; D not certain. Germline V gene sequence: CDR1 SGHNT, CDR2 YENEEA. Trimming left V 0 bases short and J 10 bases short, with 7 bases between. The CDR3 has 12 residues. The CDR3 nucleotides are TGTGCCAGCAGCTTAGACGTTAGCGAGCAGTTCTTC. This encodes CASSLDVSEQFF.

The CDR3 here is CASSVWGSYEQYF. The CDR3 nucleotides are TGTGCCAGCAGCGTATGGGGATCCTACGAGCAGTACTTC. The rearrangement joins TRBV9 to TRBJ2-7; unclear D gene. The CDR3 extends over 13 amino acids. V was shortened by 1 base and J by 1 base, with 6 bases between the two germline ends. From germline, CDR1 is SGDLS and CDR2 YYNGEE.

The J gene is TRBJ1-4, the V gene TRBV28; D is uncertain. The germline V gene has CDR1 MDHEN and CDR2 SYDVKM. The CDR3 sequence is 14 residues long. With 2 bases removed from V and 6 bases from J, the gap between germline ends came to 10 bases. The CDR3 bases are TGTGCCAGCAGTTTACACTACGATTATGAAAAACTGTTTTTT. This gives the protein CASSLHYDYEKLFF.

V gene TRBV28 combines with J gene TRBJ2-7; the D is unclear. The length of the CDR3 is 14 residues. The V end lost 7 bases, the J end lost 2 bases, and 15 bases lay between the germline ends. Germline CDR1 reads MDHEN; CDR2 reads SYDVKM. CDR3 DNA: TGTGCCAGCACCGATACGTTCTATCCCTACGAGCAGTACTTC. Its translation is CASTDTFYPYEQYF.